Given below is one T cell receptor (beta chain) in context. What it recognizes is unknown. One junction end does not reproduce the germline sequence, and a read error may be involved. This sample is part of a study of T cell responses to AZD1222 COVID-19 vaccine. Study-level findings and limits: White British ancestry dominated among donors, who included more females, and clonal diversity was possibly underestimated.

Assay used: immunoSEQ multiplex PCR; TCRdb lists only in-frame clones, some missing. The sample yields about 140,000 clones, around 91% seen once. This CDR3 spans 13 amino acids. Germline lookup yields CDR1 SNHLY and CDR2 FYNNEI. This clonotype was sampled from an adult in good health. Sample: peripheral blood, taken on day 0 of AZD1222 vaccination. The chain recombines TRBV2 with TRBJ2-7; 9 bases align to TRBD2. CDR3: CASREAGGYEQYF. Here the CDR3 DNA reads TGTGCCAGCAGAGAAGCGGGGGGCTACGAGCAGTACTTC. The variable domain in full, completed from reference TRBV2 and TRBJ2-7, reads EPEVTQTPSHQVTQMGQEVILRCVPISNHLYFYWYRQILGQKVEFLVSFYNNEISEKSEIFDDQFSVERPDGSNFTLKIRSTKLEDSAMYFCASREAGGYEQYFGPGTRLTVT.